These T cell receptor beta chains were read from a single sample in a study of blood T cell repertoires in COVID-19. This table comes from immunoSEQ multiplex PCR, and its TCRdb copy is limited to in-frame clones, with some not included. The sample lists some 500,000 clones, roughly 90% occurring once. The sample comprised PBMCs or T cells enriched from blood (not recorded which). These receptor sequences come from a woman aged 40-49 years who had recovered from COVID-19. Both conserved end residues are part of each CDR3. For some rows the clone size is stated as once, few or many, or as a class when expanded; others skip it.

V gene	J gene	clone size	CDR3 length	CDR3 protein
TRBV2	TRBJ2-2	once	19	CASIRLPGLAGKGTGELFF
TRBV6-6	TRBJ2-2	NA	15	CASSYTSGTGGELFF
TRBV10-3	TRBJ2-4	NA	14	CAISASQGADIQYF
TRBV19	TRBJ2-3	few	16	CASSIESGRAEDTQYF
TRBV7-2	TRBJ2-1	NA	15	CASSLQGANYNEQFF
TRBV19	TRBJ1-2	NA	14	CASSASPGVSGYTF
TRBV5-1	TRBJ1-2	NA	16	CASSFSNHRPNYGYTF
TRBV6-5	TRBJ2-5	few	15	CASSWGRNRQETQYF
TRBV5-4	TRBJ1-1	few	15	CASTMGQGGKTEAFF
TRBV18	TRBJ2-3	NA	15	CASSPRPGLGDTQYF
TRBV6-1	TRBJ2-3	few	15	CASSEIRGSTDTQYF
TRBV6-2/TRBV6-3	TRBJ2-1	NA	20	CASSYSKGTANSSSYNEQFF
TRBV27	TRBJ1-5	few	14	CASSLGRANQPQHF
TRBV6-2/TRBV6-3	TRBJ2-2	NA	17	CASSYPKGTGNTGELFF
TRBV7-6	TRBJ2-1	NA	16	CASSPGTSGINNEQFF
TRBV5-1	TRBJ1-1	NA	15	CASSLLQGSLGEAFF
TRBV5-1	TRBJ1-4	NA	15	CASSLGRGRSEELFF
TRBV6-5	TRBJ2-7	NA	16	CASSYSTGERAYEQYF
TRBV24-1	TRBJ1-1	NA	13	CATRGQGNTEAFF
TRBV5-4	TRBJ2-5	once	16	CASSLGGTAYQETQYF
TRBV27	TRBJ1-1	few	15	CASSPLGRVNTEAFF
TRBV7-2	TRBJ1-2	NA	18	CASSLDGAGLASNYGYTF
TRBV6-5	TRBJ1-2	once	13	CASTRGTDYGYTF
TRBV4-2	TRBJ1-5	once	15	CASSQGAGLSEPQHF
TRBV2	TRBJ1-2	NA	15	CASRPGQIVNYGYTF
TRBV27	TRBJ1-2	once	14	CASSFSTASYGYTF
TRBV7-8	TRBJ1-1	NA	16	CASSLLLYRGNTEAFF
TRBV5-4	TRBJ1-6	NA	14	CASSLVSGGSPLHF
TRBV19	TRBJ2-7	NA	15	CASSIAAYFSYEQYF
TRBV12-3/TRBV12-4	TRBJ1-6	NA	12	CATQGNNSPLHF
TRBV27	TRBJ2-4	NA	16	CASSRGLAGVGNIQYF
TRBV6-2/TRBV6-3	TRBJ2-7	NA	14	CASSSQRRTYEQYF